Each of the 21 T cell receptor beta chains below was sequenced from the same sample in a study of CD4 T cells in relation to SARS-CoV-2 and coronaviruses. No antigen is known for these receptors. Unexposed donor CD4+ T cells date from 2011-2018, before the COVID-19 pandemic. CD4+ T cells were isolated from the cells after 10 days of culture. Here immunoSEQ multiplex PCR was the method, and the copy in TCRdb shows in-frame clones only, minus some. The data hold some 16,000 clones, with 70% to 80% observed a single time. The specimen was CD4+ T cells from PBMCs, cultured in vitro. The receptors come from a human donor in good health.

This clone was found a few times. The CDR3: CASSLAAGQGSGELFF. CDR3 DNA: TGTGCCAGCAGCTTAGCGGCGGGACAGGGATCCGGGGAGCTGTTTTTT. The V gene is TRBV7-6, the J gene TRBJ2-2; 9 bases agree with TRBD1. The V and J ends lost 0 bases and 6 bases, in that order; junction bases with no gene match: 5. Per the germline V gene, CDR1 is SGHVS and CDR2 is FNYEAQ. The CDR3 sequence is 16 residues long.

This chain uses TRBV27 with TRBJ2-5, with 7 bases fitting TRBD2. Germline lookup yields CDR1 MNHEY and CDR2 SMNVEV (reference sequence). The junction had 3 bases not matched to a gene; V was cut back by 5 bases and J by 0 bases. The CDR3 has 14 amino acids. The CDR3 spells CASSRSGNQETQYF. The CDR3 nucleotides read TGTGCCAGCAGTAGGAGCGGGAACCAAGAGACCCAGTACTTC.

For this clone: Different DNA sequences within this sample yield the same CDR3. The chain couples TRBV19 to TRBJ1-5; D remains unclear. V dropped 1 base and J dropped 4 bases, with 11 bases sitting between them. There are 15 residues in the CDR3. Germline V gene lookup returns CDR1 LNHDA and CDR2 SQIVND (reference sequence). As DNA, the CDR3 is TGTGCCAGTAGTATAGTACCGTCGCGAAATCAGCCCCAGCATTTT. It codes for CASSIVPSRNQPQHF.

The CDR3 sequence is CATSRGGEETQYF. The CDR3, as DNA: TGTGCCACCAGCAGAGGGGGGGAGGAGACCCAGTACTTC. The chain is built from TRBV15 and TRBJ2-5; tentatively, D is TRBD2 (6 bases). The CDR3 totals 13 residues. Trimming took off 1 base at V and 5 bases at J, with 8 bases between the two ends. CDR1 LNHNV and CDR2 YYDKDF come from the germline V gene (reference sequence).

V is TRBV24-1 and J is TRBJ2-1, with D possibly being TRBD2 (6 bases). V dropped 1 base and J dropped 3 bases, with 9 bases sitting between them. In germline, CDR1 is KGHDR, CDR2 SFDVKD. The CDR3 has 15 residues. The CDR3 region is CATSDFRTNYNEQFF. CDR3 DNA sequence: TGTGCCACCAGTGATTTTAGGACTAACTACAATGAGCAGTTCTTC.

The rearrangement uses TRBV15 and TRBJ2-7; no reliable D call. V lost 0 bases, J lost 0 bases, and 15 bases lay in between. The CDR3 loop spans 17 amino acids. Per germline, CDR1 LNHNV and CDR2 YYDKDF (reference sequence). The CDR3 region is CATSRDVGGWSSYEQYF. In DNA form, the CDR3 reads TGTGCCACCAGCAGAGATGTAGGCGGCTGGAGCTCCTACGAGCAGTACTTC.

This clone has a handful of counts. This chain uses TRBV2 with TRBJ1-6; the D gene is possibly TRBD1 (5 bases). Germline CDR1 SNHLY, CDR2 FYNNEI. This CDR3 is built from 15 residues. The germline V and J ends were trimmed by 2 bases and 2 bases, with 7 bases remaining between them. The CDR3 is CASSERTPYNSPLHF. The DNA for the CDR3 is TGTGCCAGCAGTGAAAGGACACCCTATAATTCACCCCTCCACTTT. Complete variable domain (other parts from reference TRBV2 and TRBJ1-6): EPEVTQTPSHQVTQMGQEVILRCVPISNHLYFYWYRQILGQKVEFLVSFYNNEISEKSEIFDDQFSVERPDGSNFTLKIRSTKLEDSAMYFCASSERTPYNSPLHFGNGTRLTVT.

The chain recombines TRBV18 with TRBJ2-7; maybe TRBD1 (6 bases). This CDR3 is built from 15 residues. The V gene lost 3 bases and the J gene lost 0 bases, with 12 bases spanning the gap. CDR1 is KGHSH, CDR2 LQKENI, per germline. The CDR3 protein is CASSPDSSSSYEQYF. CDR3 coding DNA: TGTGCCAGCTCACCGGACAGTTCCAGCTCCTACGAGCAGTACTTC.

The genes are TRBV2 and TRBJ2-3; D is uncertain. Germline values: CDR1 SNHLY, CDR2 FYNNEI. Between the trimmed V and J ends, which lost 6 bases and 8 bases, there was a span of 24 bases. The CDR3 is made up of 16 amino acids. CDR3 sequence reads: CASRALPWGQNVTQYF. CDR3 nucleotide sequence: TGTGCCAGCAGAGCTCTTCCCTGGGGTCAAAATGTTACGCAGTATTTT.

The V gene is TRBV3-1 (or the pseudogene TRBV3-2), the J gene TRBJ1-1, with D hard to call. Trimming removed 10 bases from V and 5 bases from J, with 11 bases in between. Germline CDR1 is LGHDT and CDR2 is YNNKEL (reference sequence). The CDR3 sequence is 11 residues long. The CDR3 sequence: CATWANTEAFF. In DNA, the CDR3 is TGTGCCACCTGGGCAAATACTGAAGCTTTCTTT.

This clone was seen more than once but under ten times. The gene calls are TRBV5-4 and TRBJ1-2, with 7 bases fitting TRBD1. The V gene end was trimmed by 4 bases and the J gene end by 4 bases; junction bases not matched to a gene: 13. The length of the CDR3 is 16 residues. The germline CDR1 and CDR2 sequences are SGHNT and YYREEE (reference sequence). CDR3 loop: CASSLGGRQGSYGYTF. CDR3 nucleotides: TGTGCCAGCAGCCTTGGGGGGCGACAGGGAAGCTATGGCTACACCTTC.

The chain is built from TRBV5-1 and TRBJ2-1, with 11 bases that match TRBD2. CDR1 and CDR2 (germline): SGHRS, YFSETQ. The V gene end was trimmed by 0 bases and the J gene end by 5 bases; junction bases not matched to a gene: 1. This CDR3 is built from 15 residues. CDR3 region: CASSLVAGGDNEQFF. Written as DNA, the CDR3 is TGCGCCAGCAGCTTGGTAGCGGGAGGGGACAATGAGCAGTTCTTC.

In its sample, this clone was seen a few times. As DNA, the CDR3 is TGTGCCAGCAGCTTCGGGACCGGGGAGCTGTTTTTT. Translating gives CASSFGTGELFF. The chain recombines TRBV5-5 with TRBJ2-2; unclear D gene. There are 12 residues in the CDR3. Trimming stripped 2 bases from V and 5 bases from J, with 4 bases between. Germline lookup yields CDR1 SGHKS and CDR2 YYEKEE (reference sequence).

The rearrangement uses TRBV3-1 (or the pseudogene TRBV3-2) and TRBJ2-2, with 7 bases fitting TRBD2. V was clipped by 6 bases and J by 5 bases; unmatched bases: 12. The CDR3 consists of 16 residues. CDR1 is LGHDT, CDR2 YNNKEL, per germline (reference sequence). CDR3 loop: CASRLLGGRGTGELFF. The CDR3 region has the DNA TGTGCCAGCAGACTCCTGGGCGGGAGAGGAACCGGGGAGCTGTTTTTT.

The chain employs TRBV10-3 and TRBJ1-1; D perhaps matches TRBD1 (6 bases). The CDR3 sequence is 14 residues long. The V end lost 5 bases, the J end lost 6 bases, and 16 bases lay between the germline ends. From germline, CDR1 is ENHRY and CDR2 SYGVKD. In DNA, the CDR3 is TGTGCCATCAGTCGCCCGGGGGCGAAGGCTGAAGCTTTCTTT. Protein sequence: CAISRPGAKAEAFF.

The chain has TRBV3-1 (or the pseudogene TRBV3-2) and TRBJ2-1; the match to TRBD2 covers 13 bases. The germline gives CDR1 LGHDT, CDR2 YNNKEL (reference sequence). V lost 4 bases and J lost 8; bases outside the gene matches: 11. This CDR3 region has 17 residues. The DNA of the CDR3 is TGTGCCAGCAGCCTAGAAACCGGGACTAGCGGGGTGTATGAGCAGTTCTTC. This gives the protein CASSLETGTSGVYEQFF.

The rearrangement joins TRBV20-1 to TRBJ2-1; 8 bases line up with TRBD2. From germline, CDR1 is DFQATT and CDR2 SNEGSKA (reference sequence). Trimming removed 3 bases from V and 4 bases from J; junction bases left unmatched: 5. The CDR3 has 14 amino acids. Here the CDR3 reads CSASRLATYNEQFF. CDR3 DNA: TGCAGTGCTAGTCGACTAGCGACATACAATGAGCAGTTCTTC.

In its sample, this clone was seen once. V gene TRBV7-2 combines with J gene TRBJ2-7, with no clear D. The germline V gene has CDR1 SGHTA and CDR2 FQGNSA. V lost 2 bases to trimming and J lost 7 bases, with 9 bases between them. This CDR3 has 12 amino acids. CDR3 amino acids: CASSLNLGEQYF. CDR3 DNA sequence: TGTGCCAGCAGCTTAAACCTGGGGGAGCAGTACTTC.

This sequence joins TRBV6-5 and TRBJ2-1, with 9 positions matching TRBD1. The CDR3 totals 15 residues. Trimming at V came to 6 bases and at J to 0 bases, leaving 3 bases not matched to a gene. Germline CDR1 is MNHEY and CDR2 is SVGAGI. As DNA, the CDR3 is TGTGCCAGCAGAGACAGGGGGTTCTCCTACAATGAGCAGTTCTTC. Translation: CASRDRGFSYNEQFF.

V is TRBV27 and J is TRBJ2-2, with TRBD2 matching 14 bases. Germline CDR1 and CDR2: MNHEY and SMNVEV (reference sequence). The CDR3 has 20 amino acids. V shed 5 bases and J 6 bases; nucleotides not matched to a gene: 17. CDR3 amino acids: CASSPRGNRLAGGFPGELFF. CDR3 DNA sequence: TGTGCCAGCAGTCCAAGGGGGAACCGACTAGCGGGAGGGTTCCCCGGGGAGCTGTTTTTT.

The rearrangement links TRBV30 to TRBJ1-5, with 7 bases fitting TRBD1. The germline CDR1 and CDR2 sequences are GTSNPN and SVGIG (reference sequence). The CDR3 runs to 15 residues. V was clipped by 3 bases and J by 7 bases; unmatched bases: 12. The CDR3: CAWSPGTAPGQPQHF. CDR3 sequence (DNA): TGTGCCTGGAGCCCGGGGACAGCCCCTGGACAGCCCCAGCATTTT.